This entry lists 24 T cell receptor beta chains sequenced from one sample in a study of tumor and adjacent non-tumor tissue in lung cancer. The template was RNA from unsorted bulk tissue. Distant lung tissue was collected more than 3 cm away from the tumor edge. A modified ARM-PCR protocol with three rounds of nested PCR amplified TCRbeta. TCRdb re-analysed the multiplex PCR reads in MiXCR, keeping a single row per CDR3 protein. The sample has 85,000 to 130,000 distinct CDR3 sequences, more than 55% seen once. Sequencing was done on a sample of distant non-tumor lung tissue. Receptor source: a man aged 25-45 years with non-small cell lung cancer.

Worth noting for this clonotype: A much larger clone lies one base from this, so it may be a read error. V usage is TRBV5-5 and J usage is TRBJ1-1; TRBD1 agrees at 7 bases. V trimming: 7 bases; J trimming: 4 bases; junction bases outside the gene matches: 7. The CDR3 is made up of 13 amino acids. Germline V gene data show CDR1 as SGHKS and CDR2 as YYEKEE (reference sequence). The CDR3 nucleotides read TGTGCCAGCGGCATTACAGGGGTCACTGAAGCTTTCTTT. Protein product: CASGITGVTEAFF. Together with reference TRBV5-5 and TRBJ1-1, the CDR3 gives the full variable domain: DAGVTQSPTHLIKTRGQQVTLRCSPISGHKSVSWYQQVLGQGPQFIFQYYEKEERGRGNFPDRFSARQFPNYSSELNVNALLLGDSALYLCASGITGVTEAFFGQGTRLTVV.

As to this clonotype: A junction boundary mismatches the germline segment, possibly from a read error. The genes are TRBV20-1 and TRBJ2-7, with D maybe TRBD2 (6 bases). The CDR3 has 14 residues. The germline V gene has CDR1 DFQATT and CDR2 SNEGSKA (reference sequence). CDR3 DNA: TGTGGTGCTAGTTTCGCCGGGAGCCGGGACGAGCAGTACTTC. Encoded protein: CGASFAGSRDEQYF.

With regard to this clonotype: A junction boundary mismatches the germline segment, possibly from a read error. The chain is built from TRBV4-1 and TRBJ2-1; D not certain. The CDR3 contains 14 residues. Germline values: CDR1 MGHRA, CDR2 YSYEKL. In DNA form, the CDR3 reads TGCGCCGGCAGCCAAGATCCACGGACGGGTGAGCAATTCTTC. Residues: CAGSQDPRTGEQFF.

This clonotype appeared once. The chain employs TRBV20-1 and TRBJ2-3; D is possibly TRBD2 (5 bases). Per germline, CDR1 DFQATT and CDR2 SNEGSKA (reference sequence). The CDR3 spans 14 residues. V lost 7 bases and J lost 4, with 18 bases in between. CDR3 in DNA: TGCAGTGTCGCCACTCCGGGGTGCGCAGATACGCAGTATTTT. This encodes CSVATPGCADTQYF.

This clonotype was found once. Given a much more abundant clone one base away, this may be a read error. J is TRBJ2-7 and V is TRBV11-2; possible D gene TRBD1, 6 bases. Germline V gene data show CDR1 as SGHAT and CDR2 as FQNNGV. The CDR3 loop spans 15 amino acids. The CDR3 DNA follows: TGTACCAGCAGCAACGAACAGGGCCGAGAATACGAGCAGTACTTC. Its translation: CTSSNEQGREYEQYF.

This clonotype was recorded at least ten times. The CDR3 here is CASSEPVAGVYEQYF. In nucleotides, the CDR3 is TGTGCCAGCAGTGAACCAGTGGCGGGGGTCTACGAGCAGTACTTC. The V call is TRBV6-1, the J call TRBJ2-7; 7 bases are shared with TRBD2. CDR1 is MNHNS, CDR2 SASEGT, per germline. CDR3 length equals 15 residues. V was pared by 2 bases and J by 3 bases, with 7 bases of the junction left unmatched.

A word on this clonotype: A much larger clone lies a single base off, so this may be a read error. The V gene is TRBV12-3 or TRBV12-4, the J gene TRBJ2-5, with D perhaps matching TRBD2 (5 bases). There are 13 residues in the CDR3. The CDR3, as DNA: TGTGCCAGCAGTTCGGGATTTGGAGAGACCCAGTGCTTC. Translated: CASSSGFGETQCF.

The chain carries TRBV24-1 and TRBJ1-2; D is undetermined. Trimming stripped 9 bases from V and 2 bases from J, with 12 bases between. CDR3 length: 13 amino acids. Looked up from germline, CDR1 is KGHDR and CDR2 is SFDVKD. The CDR3 is CATGEGKNYGYTF. The CDR3 DNA reads as TGTGCCACCGGGGAAGGGAAAAACTATGGCTACACCTTC.

This clonotype was observed a few times. A clone one base away is much larger, so this may be a read error. The chain couples TRBV20-1 to TRBJ2-5; 7 bases align to TRBD1. The germline CDR1 and CDR2 sequences are DFQATT and SNEGSKA (reference sequence). CDR3 length equals 12 residues. The chain's CDR3 is CSTRQGQEAQYF. DNA of the CDR3: TGCAGTACGAGACAGGGTCAAGAGGCCCAGTACTTC.

Concerning this clonotype: One end of the junction does not line up with germline, which may come from a read error. This chain connects TRBV6-5 to TRBJ1-5; D is possibly TRBD1 (6 bases). The germline V gene encodes CDR1 MNHEY and CDR2 SVGAGI. This CDR3 is built from 18 residues. Here the CDR3 reads CASSYPRPGRGGNQLQHF. The DNA for the CDR3 is TGTGCCAGCAGTTACCCCAGGCCCGGGAGGGGGGGCAATCAGCTCCAGCATTTT.

The chain joins TRBV29-1 to TRBJ2-2, with D unclear. CDR3 size: 13 residues. The germline V gene encodes CDR1 SQVTM and CDR2 ANQGSEA. Trimming stripped 7 bases from V and 3 bases from J, with 12 bases between. The CDR3 loop reads CSADVQDTGELFF. In DNA, the CDR3 is TGCAGCGCTGACGTCCAGGACACCGGGGAGCTGTTTTTT.

A remark on this clonotype: At one of its ends the junction is not consistent with the germline gene, which may arise from a read error. The genes are TRBV12-3 or TRBV12-4 and TRBJ2-7, with a tentative D call TRBD2 (5 bases). The CDR3 is made up of 12 amino acids. The chain's CDR3 is CVSGHLTYEQYF. The DNA of the CDR3 is TGTGTCAGCGGCCACCTAACCTACGAGCAGTACTTC.

This clonotype turned up a few times. The chain combines TRBV4-1 with TRBJ2-1, with D perhaps assigned TRBD1 or TRBD2 (6 bases each). This CDR3 comprises 14 residues. CDR1 is MGHRA, CDR2 YSYEKL, per germline. The ends were cut back, 6 bases at V and 6 bases at J, with 15 bases in the middle. CDR3 DNA sequence: TGCGCCAGCAGGCATACGGGGGCCCTCAATGAGCAGTTCTTC. Translation: CASRHTGALNEQFF.

In its sample, this clonotype was seen many times. The chain combines TRBV20-1 with TRBJ2-1; 14 bases line up with TRBD2. In germline, CDR1 is DFQATT, CDR2 SNEGSKA (reference sequence). V lost 6 bases, J lost 2 bases, and 9 bases stayed unmatched. There are 17 residues in the CDR3. The CDR3 region is CSATGTSGSNPYNEQFF. CDR3 nucleotides: TGCAGTGCAACCGGGACTAGCGGGAGTAACCCCTACAATGAGCAGTTCTTC.

The V and J genes are TRBV29-1 and TRBJ1-3, with D uncertain. The CDR3 has 13 amino acids. CDR1 and CDR2 from the germline V gene are SQVTM and ANQGSEA. The CDR3 loop is CSVANSSGNTIYF. The CDR3 DNA reads as TGCAGTGTCGCCAACAGCTCTGGAAACACCATATATTTT.

This clonotype was observed a single time. This may be a read error, as it is one base from a much larger clone. The V call is TRBV12-3 or TRBV12-4, the J call TRBJ2-3; TRBD2 might be the D (6 bases). The CDR3 consists of 17 residues. V lost 10 bases, J lost 0 bases, and 23 bases lay in between. The CDR3 coding sequence is TGTGCCATTATCGCCGGGGGTTTAGGGCCTAGCACAGATACGCAGTATTTT. Residues: CAIIAGGLGPSTDTQYF.

With regard to this clonotype: This may arise from a read error, as a much more abundant clone is one base away. CDR3 protein: CASSSSWAAGANVLTF. As DNA, the CDR3 is TGTGCCAGCAGTTCCTCCTGGGCTGCTGGGGCCAACGTCCTGACTTTC. The chain recombines TRBV6-5 with TRBJ2-6; D not resolved. V gave up 4 bases and J gave up 2 bases, with 12 bases separating them. Germline assignment: CDR1 MNHEY and CDR2 SVGAGI. This CDR3 has 16 amino acids.

The gene calls are TRBV11-2 and TRBJ2-5; TRBD2 might be the D (5 bases). This CDR3 contains 12 residues. CDR1 and CDR2 (germline): SGHAT, FQNNGV. Deletions cut 5 bases from V and 9 bases from J, with 13 bases between. The CDR3 DNA is TGTGCCAGCAGCATATCCCAAGCGGCCCAGTACTTC. Translation: CASSISQAAQYF.

The sample holds many counts of this clonotype. V and J are TRBV20-1 and TRBJ2-1, with 9 bases fitting TRBD2. Trimming removed 1 base from V and 4 bases from J; junction bases left unmatched: 17. The length of the CDR3 is 19 residues. Germline V gene sequence: CDR1 DFQATT, CDR2 SNEGSKA (reference sequence). The CDR3 nucleotides read TGCAGTGCTAGAGTCGGGCTAGCGGGAACTGGGGAACGTTACAATGAGCAGTTCTTC. Its translation: CSARVGLAGTGERYNEQFF.

In its sample, this clonotype was seen once. Being one base from a much bigger clone, this may be a read error. The rearrangement uses TRBV5-8 and TRBJ2-1; 13 bases fit TRBD2. The CDR3 length is 16 residues. J was trimmed by 7 bases and V by 4 bases; bases with no gene match: 8. Per the germline V gene, CDR1 is SGHTS and CDR2 is YDEGEE. The CDR3 DNA follows: TGTGCCAGCAGCGCCGGACTAGCGGGGGACGGAAATGAGCAGTTCTTC. It is translated as CASSAGLAGDGNEQFF.

On this clonotype: At one of its ends the junction is not consistent with the germline gene, which may arise from a read error. The rearrangement links TRBV6-2 or TRBV6-3 to TRBJ2-3; possible D gene TRBD2, 5 bases. The CDR3 has 13 amino acids. Germline CDR1 reads MNHEY; CDR2 reads SVGEGT. The CDR3, as DNA: TGTGCCTGCAGTTTAGAGGAGGTAGATACGCAGTATTTT. Amino acid sequence: CACSLEEVDTQYF.

To note about this clonotype: At one end the junction does not follow the germline gene, possibly because of a read error. The chain uses TRBV6-5 and TRBJ1-3, with 8 bases that match TRBD1. Per the germline V gene, CDR1 is MNHEY and CDR2 is SVGAGI. The CDR3 is made up of 15 amino acids. CDR3 protein: CTSSYSQGARNTIYF. The DNA for the CDR3 is TGTACCAGCAGTTACTCGCAGGGGGCTAGAAACACCATATATTTT.

This clonotype appeared a few times. This sequence may be a read error, since a much larger clone differs from it by one base. The chain joins TRBV5-5 to TRBJ1-1; maybe TRBD1 (6 bases). CDR1 SGHKS and CDR2 YYEKEE come from the germline V gene (reference sequence). The ends were cut back, 3 bases at V and 3 bases at J, with 21 bases in the middle. The CDR3 covers 17 residues. The CDR3 DNA reads as TGTGCCAGCAGCTCTCTTGGACAGCTATTAGGGGACACTGAAGCTTTCTTT. This sequence encodes CASSSLGQLLGDTEAFF.

This clonotype was detected many times. In DNA, the CDR3 is TGTGCCAGCAGTGAATGGAAGGGGGCGGGAGCTCAGCCCCAGCATTTT. Its protein is CASSEWKGAGAQPQHF. The chain has TRBV6-1 and TRBJ1-5; TRBD1 aligns across 7 bases. J gave up 6 bases and V 2 bases, and 10 bases lay outside the gene matches. Germline CDR1 and CDR2: MNHNS and SASEGT. The length of the CDR3 is 16 residues.